These 19 T cell receptor beta chains were all obtained from the same sample, sequenced in a study of T cells in Graves' hyperthyroidism and ophthalmopathy (dated by TCRdb to between 2017 and 2020). Library construction relied on multiplex PCR. The reads were generated on an Illumina HiSeq 2000. The TCR beta CDR3 regions were amplified from RNA transcripts. For the first round of RT-PCR on the TCR CDR3, the HTBI primer set was used together with the Qiagen OneStep RT-PCR kit. TCRdb cleaned the public reads at Q25 with fastp, built clones with MiXCR and kept in-frame beta chains. Every distinct CDR3 protein forms one entry, paired with its most common genes and DNA. Across this sample there are about 560,000 distinct CDR3 sequences, with over 15% seen only once. 18% of the sample rests with the top ten. Sequencing was performed on blood. The receptors come from a woman aged 18-30 years with Graves' hyperthyroidism.

This clonotype was detected many times. The rearrangement joins TRBV7-2 to TRBJ1-6; D is possibly TRBD1 (5 bases). Trimming cost V 1 base and J 4 bases, with 14 bases left between them. The V gene's germline CDR1 is SGHTA and CDR2 FQGNSA. This CDR3 is 17 amino acids long. CDR3 loop: CASSLGARGRYNSPLHF. Here the CDR3 DNA reads TGTGCCAGCAGCTTAGGTGCCCGGGGCAGATATAATTCACCCCTCCACTTT.

This clonotype has a handful of counts. The rearrangement joins TRBV4-3 to TRBJ1-6; D gene uncertain. With 1 base removed from V and 6 bases from J, the gap between germline ends came to 7 bases. The CDR3 sequence is 14 residues long. The V gene's germline CDR1 is LGHNA and CDR2 YSLEER. CDR3: CASSQVQSNSPLHF. The CDR3 nucleotides are TGCGCCAGCAGCCAAGTTCAGAGTAATTCACCCCTCCACTTT.

This clonotype was recorded once. A much larger clone differs from this one at a single base, so this may be a read error. The rearrangement uses TRBV2 and TRBJ1-1, with D possibly matching TRBD1 (5 bases). Germline CDR1 reads SNHLY; CDR2 reads FYNNEI. The CDR3 consists of 14 residues. CDR3 amino acids: CASSLGVEYTGAFF. The CDR3 DNA is TGTGCCAGCAGCTTAGGGGTTGAGTACACTGGAGCTTTCTTT.

This clonotype occurred once. The chain joins TRBV25-1 to TRBJ1-2; no clear D gene. V was pared by 0 bases and J by 5 bases, with 7 bases between. Germline loops: CDR1 MGHDK, CDR2 SYGVNS. The CDR3 is 13 residues long. CDR3 nucleotides: TGTGCCAGCAGTGAATACTACCAATATGGCTACACCTTC. Encoded protein: CASSEYYQYGYTF.

CDR3 in DNA: TGTGCCAGCAGCCCACCTTGGGAGGGATCAAATGAGCAGTTCTTC. It encodes CASSPPWEGSNEQFF. The rearrangement links TRBV11-3 to TRBJ2-1; 7 bases match TRBD2. This CDR3 spans 15 amino acids. V lost 5 bases and J lost 7; bases outside the gene matches: 11. Germline loops: CDR1 SGHNT, CDR2 YENEEA.

This clonotype showed up many times. J is TRBJ2-2 and V is TRBV20-1, with D unclear. Germline loops: CDR1 DFQATT, CDR2 SNEGSKA (reference sequence). The V and J ends lost 2 bases and 7 bases respectively, with 5 bases between them. There are 11 residues in the CDR3. The CDR3 loop is CSARIGGELFF. DNA of the CDR3: TGCAGTGCTAGAATCGGCGGGGAGCTGTTTTTT.

J is TRBJ2-7 and V is TRBV20-1, with 9 bases fitting TRBD1. V shed 2 bases, J shed 1 base, and the junction held 12 bases outside the gene matches. The CDR3 totals 17 residues. CDR1 is DFQATT, CDR2 SNEGSKA, per germline (reference sequence). DNA for the CDR3: TGCAGTGCTAGATCGACCGGGACAGGGTCATGGTCCTACGAGCAGTACTTC. This sequence encodes CSARSTGTGSWSYEQYF.

V usage is TRBV18 and J usage is TRBJ2-5; possibly TRBD2 for D (5 bases). The CDR3 has 15 amino acids. The V gene's germline CDR1 is KGHSH and CDR2 LQKENI. Trimming pared 3 bases from V and 5 bases from J, leaving 16 bases between. CDR3 in DNA: TGTGCCAGCTCACCGTTGACGGATAGGAGGGAGACCCAGTACTTC. Its protein is CASSPLTDRRETQYF.

Only one count was recorded for this clonotype. Relative to the germline gene, one junction end is altered; a read error may explain this. The chain recombines TRBV4-2 with TRBJ1-2; D is unresolved. Germline values: CDR1 LGHNA, CDR2 YNFKEQ. The CDR3 consists of 14 residues. The CDR3 protein is CASSQATGFYGCTF. As DNA, the CDR3 is TGTGCCAGCAGCCAAGCGACCGGATTCTATGGCTGCACCTTC.

At least ten counts were recorded for this clonotype. This chain joins TRBV12-3 or TRBV12-4 and TRBJ2-7; 11 bases are a match to TRBD2. Trimming removed 1 base from V and 2 bases from J; junction bases left unmatched: 4. CDR3 length: 16 amino acids. CDR3 DNA sequence: TGTGCCAGCAGTTTAGGGGCTAGCGGGGGGACCTACGAGCAGTACTTC. Encoded protein: CASSLGASGGTYEQYF.

This clonotype came up many times. This chain links TRBV27 with TRBJ1-5; possible D gene TRBD1, 6 bases. V was cut by 4 bases and J by 7 bases, with 14 bases left in between. The germline CDR1 and CDR2 sequences are MNHEY and SMNVEV (reference sequence). This CDR3 spans 14 amino acids. The CDR3 reads CASSSYMRGQPQHF. CDR3 DNA: TGTGCCAGCAGTTCCTACATGAGGGGGCAGCCCCAGCATTTT.

This clonotype was seen a few times. The rearrangement joins TRBV4-3 to TRBJ2-3; 11 positions agree with TRBD1. Germline V gene sequence: CDR1 LGHNA, CDR2 YSLEER. This CDR3 is built from 18 residues. Trimming removed 4 bases from V and 4 bases from J; junction bases left unmatched: 13. CDR3 coding DNA: TGCGCCAGCAGCCTTATCGAAGCCGGGACAGGGGGAGCAGATACGCAGTATTTT. Translation gives CASSLIEAGTGGADTQYF.

The chain uses TRBV4-1 and TRBJ1-6; 7 bases fit TRBD1. The CDR3 loop spans 16 amino acids. V lost 7 bases and J lost 7; bases outside the gene matches: 13. Germline V gene lookup returns CDR1 MGHRA and CDR2 YSYEKL. CDR3 coding DNA: TGCGCCAGCAAGCCTGAGGGGGCTTTGAGGAATTCACCCCTCCACTTT. It is translated as CASKPEGALRNSPLHF.

There are a few counts of this clonotype. The chain has TRBV7-9 and TRBJ1-1; a possible D gene is TRBD1 (6 bases). The CDR3 has 16 residues. Deletions cut 1 base from V and 3 bases from J, with 15 bases between. Per germline, CDR1 SEHNR and CDR2 FQNEAQ (reference sequence). CDR3 nucleotides: TGTGCCAGCAGCTTAGGCACAGGGTCGGGTGACACTGAAGCTTTCTTT. This codes for CASSLGTGSGDTEAFF. The full variable domain, rest sourced from reference TRBV7-9 and TRBJ1-1, is DTGVSQNPRHKITKRGQNVTFRCDPISEHNRLYWYRQTLGQGPEFLTYFQNEAQLEKSRLLSDRFSAERPKGSFSTLEIQRTEQGDSAMYLCASSLGTGSGDTEAFFGQGTRLTVV.

On this clonotype: A single base separates this from a much larger clone, so it may be a read error. The chain joins TRBV7-2 to TRBJ2-7; D ambiguous. The length of the CDR3 is 14 residues. V was shortened by 0 bases and J by 3 bases, with 9 bases between the two germline ends. Germline assignment: CDR1 SGHTA and CDR2 FQGNSA. CDR3 amino acids: CASSLARTIYEQYF. In DNA, the CDR3 is TGTGCCAGCAGCTTAGCGAGGACGATCTACGAGCAGTACTTC.

This clonotype has a count of ten or more. J is TRBJ2-1 and V is TRBV11-2, with 7 bases matching TRBD1. In germline, CDR1 is SGHAT, CDR2 FQNNGV. V shed 2 bases, J shed 0 bases, and the junction held 4 bases outside the gene matches. CDR3 size: 16 residues. CDR3 sequence (DNA): TGTGCCAGCAGCTTAAAGGCAGGGGGCTCCTACAATGAGCAGTTCTTC. Amino acids: CASSLKAGGSYNEQFF.

This clonotype has at least ten counts. The CDR3 is CASSLGTAYEQYF. In DNA form, the CDR3 reads TGTGCCAGCAGTTTGGGCACAGCCTACGAGCAGTACTTC. V gene TRBV28 combines with J gene TRBJ2-7; D ambiguous. The CDR3 length is 13 residues. Germline CDR1 and CDR2: MDHEN and SYDVKM. V was pared by 3 bases and J by 2 bases, with 8 bases between.

This clonotype was seen many times. The chain employs TRBV7-2 and TRBJ2-5; D ambiguous. Germline loops: CDR1 SGHTA, CDR2 FQGNSA. The CDR3 has 13 amino acids. The V and J ends lost 5 bases and 1 base respectively, with 8 bases between them. The CDR3 bases are TGTGCCAGCAGCCTGTATGCCCAAGAGACCCAGTACTTC. It translates to CASSLYAQETQYF.

The sample holds many counts of this clonotype. V is TRBV20-1 and J is TRBJ2-5, with D possibly matching TRBD1 (6 bases). V lost 6 bases and J lost 5, with 22 bases in between. Germline CDR1 reads DFQATT; CDR2 reads SNEGSKA (reference sequence). CDR3 length: 15 residues. CDR3 sequence reads: CSAGGTGSPRETQYF. CDR3 nucleotides: TGCAGTGCAGGGGGTACAGGGTCCCCGCGGGAGACCCAGTACTTC.